The 6 T cell receptor beta chains below were found in one sample sequenced in a study of siplizumab effects on memory and regulatory T cells (dated by TCRdb to between 2017 and 2020). Library prep was done by the immunoSEQ multiplex PCR assay. TCRdb provides this immuneACCESS table in a form limited to in-frame rearrangements. Some clones are lacking; in checked studies, under half of them reflect an unresolved V gene, and why the rest are absent is not known. This sample comprises 90,000 to 95,000 clones, roughly 96% of them detected only once. The ten largest clones represent roughly 0.031% of the sample. The sample consisted of naive CD4+ T cells sorted from blood. The cell subset or site label, as the study defines it: unstimulated naive T cells. These receptors were taken from a human donor in good health.

The chain employs TRBV4-1 and TRBJ2-5; perhaps TRBD1 as D (5 bases). V lost 6 bases and J lost 4, with 9 bases in between. The CDR3 spans 12 residues. Per the germline V gene, CDR1 is MGHRA and CDR2 is YSYEKL. Here the CDR3 reads CASRQVGETQYF. CDR3 in DNA: TGCGCCAGCAGACAGGTTGGAGAGACCCAGTACTTC.

Regarding this clone: Additional DNA sequences in this sample encode the identical CDR3. V gene TRBV19 combines with J gene TRBJ1-3; D is ambiguous. The CDR3 totals 13 residues. The V end was cut by 7 bases, the J end by 0 bases, with 7 bases between. CDR1 LNHDA and CDR2 SQIVND come from the germline V gene (reference sequence). The DNA of the CDR3 is TGTGCCAGTACCGTCAGCTCTGGAAACACCATATATTTT. Translated, it gives CASTVSSGNTIYF.

V and J are TRBV10-1 and TRBJ2-5; the match to TRBD2 covers 7 bases. The CDR3 loop spans 16 amino acids. Germline assignment: CDR1 WNHNN and CDR2 SYGVQD (reference sequence). With 6 bases clipped from V and 1 base from J, the junction kept 11 bases outside the gene matches. CDR3 bases: TGCGCCAGCAGCCCCCTAGGAAGCGGGGCCCAAGAGACCCAGTACTTC. It codes for CASSPLGSGAQETQYF.

V usage is TRBV19 and J usage is TRBJ2-2; 9 positions agree with TRBD2. Germline trimming cut 10 bases from V and 6 bases from J; bases unmatched to any gene: 12. The germline V gene has CDR1 LNHDA and CDR2 SQIVND (reference sequence). CDR3 length equals 15 residues. CDR3 region: CATRLAGGPAGELFF. Here the CDR3 DNA reads TGTGCCACTCGTCTTGCGGGGGGGCCGGCCGGGGAGCTGTTTTTT.

In this sample, this clone turned up a few times. The chain combines TRBV15 with TRBJ1-1, with a weak D call TRBD1 (6 bases). V shed 6 bases and J shed 1 base, with 15 bases lying between them. CDR1 LNHNV and CDR2 YYDKDF come from the germline V gene (reference sequence). This CDR3 region has 15 residues. The CDR3 protein is CATRRDTVRNTEAFF. CDR3 sequence (DNA): TGTGCCACCAGACGGGACACCGTGCGGAACACTGAAGCTTTCTTT.

This chain uses TRBV7-2 with TRBJ2-7; TRBD1 might be the D (5 bases). The germline V gene encodes CDR1 SGHTA and CDR2 FQGNSA. The CDR3 sequence is 16 residues long. Trimming left V 1 base short and J 4 bases short, with 17 bases between. CDR3 nucleotide sequence: TGTGCCAGCAGCTTAGTGTCCTCAGGGTATTATTACGAGCAGTACTTC. It specifies CASSLVSSGYYYEQYF.